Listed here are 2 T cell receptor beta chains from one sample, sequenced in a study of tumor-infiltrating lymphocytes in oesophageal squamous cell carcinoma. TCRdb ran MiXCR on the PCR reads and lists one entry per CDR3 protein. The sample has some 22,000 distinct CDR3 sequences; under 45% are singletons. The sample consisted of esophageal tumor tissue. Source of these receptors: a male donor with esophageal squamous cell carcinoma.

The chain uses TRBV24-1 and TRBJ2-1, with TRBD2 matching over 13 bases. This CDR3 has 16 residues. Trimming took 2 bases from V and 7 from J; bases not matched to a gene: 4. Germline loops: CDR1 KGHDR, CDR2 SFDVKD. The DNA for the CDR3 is TGTGCCACCAGTGATTCGGGACTAGCGGGACGGAATGAGCAGTTCTTC. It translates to CATSDSGLAGRNEQFF.

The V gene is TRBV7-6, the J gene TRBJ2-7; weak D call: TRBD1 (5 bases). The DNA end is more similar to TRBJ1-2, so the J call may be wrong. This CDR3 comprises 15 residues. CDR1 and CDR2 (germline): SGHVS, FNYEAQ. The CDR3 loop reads CASRAGDGPNYGYTF. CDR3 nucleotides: TGTGCCAGCAGGGCCGGGGACGGTCCTAACTATGGCTACACCTTC.